This TCR beta chain was observed in a study of CD8 T cells in Susac syndrome (dated by TCRdb to between 2018 and 2021). Concerning the study at large: The study used repertoire sequencing to test whether antigen drove CD8+ T cell activation and differentiation in Susac syndrome. Overall study results and their limits: The TCR sequencing and HLA analysis was acknowledged to have included a relatively small number of individuals.

As regards this clonotype: Its antigen has not been determined. Base qualities are missing; no much larger clone stands one base away.

High-throughput TCR beta sequencing profiled peripheral blood CD8+ and CD4+ T cells from healthy donors, Susac syndrome patients and multiple sclerosis patients. Healthy donors were age- and sex-matched controls. Bulk CD8+ and CD4+ T cells were purified by magnetic negative isolation, while CD8+ TEMRA cells were enriched using FACS. Blood was collected in EDTA tubes and processed within 24 hours, with PBMCs isolated through density gradient centrifugation. PBMCs intended for TCR sequencing were frozen in liquid nitrogen and were later thawed in a 37 degrees C water bath. The sorted or isolated CD4+, CD8+ and CD8+ TEMRA cells had a purity of 90% or higher. RNA was extracted using the RNeasy kit, and roughly 0.5 to 1 microgram was reverse transcribed with random hexamers. TCR beta CDR3 regions were amplified with the immunoSEQ multiplex PCR assay covering 54 Vbeta and 13 Jbeta segments. PCR amplification bias was corrected using a synthetic template baseline for primer optimization and computational correction. As for the original processing: Reads were assigned to V, D and J genes according to IMGT and analyzed in immunoSEQ Analyzer, with only productive sequences retained. To calculate clonality, Shannon entropy was normalized by log2 of the number of productive unique sequences and then subtracted from one. For each patient and control, public and private clones were evaluated among the 100 most prevalent clones. Susac-specific clones were defined as absent from healthy and MS cohorts, some 1,000 published viral clones and other ImmuneACCESS disease sequences. TCRdb reprocessing: public reads trimmed at Q25 with fastp, clones called with MiXCR, in-frame beta chains kept. Rows matching on CDR3 protein sequence are summarized as one entry with the most common DNA and genes. The V and J calls, along with clone size, are taken from TCRdb and not from the paper's own processing. Across this sample there are roughly 150,000 distinct CDR3 sequences, with about 93% seen only once. The ten largest clonotypes hold more than 0.13% of the sample.

This TCR came from a human donor in good health. Sequenced input: CD4+ T cells from PBMCs.

The DNA sequence is as follows: TGTGCCAGCTCACCACCCGGGACAGGGGGCACCACCGGGGAGCTGTTTTTT. Translated, this is CASSPPGTGGTTGELFF. The chain is assembled from TRBV18 and TRBJ2-2, and 12 bases in between align with TRBD1. Compared with germline, V lacks 0 bases and J lacks 4 bases; bases without a gene match: 3. The germline V gene sets CDR1 to KGHSH and CDR2 to LQKENI. The CDR3 starts with the cysteine, ends with the phenylalanine, and has 17 residues. Of the read, only the CDR3 DNA is kept; its 51 bases are in frame from base 1.